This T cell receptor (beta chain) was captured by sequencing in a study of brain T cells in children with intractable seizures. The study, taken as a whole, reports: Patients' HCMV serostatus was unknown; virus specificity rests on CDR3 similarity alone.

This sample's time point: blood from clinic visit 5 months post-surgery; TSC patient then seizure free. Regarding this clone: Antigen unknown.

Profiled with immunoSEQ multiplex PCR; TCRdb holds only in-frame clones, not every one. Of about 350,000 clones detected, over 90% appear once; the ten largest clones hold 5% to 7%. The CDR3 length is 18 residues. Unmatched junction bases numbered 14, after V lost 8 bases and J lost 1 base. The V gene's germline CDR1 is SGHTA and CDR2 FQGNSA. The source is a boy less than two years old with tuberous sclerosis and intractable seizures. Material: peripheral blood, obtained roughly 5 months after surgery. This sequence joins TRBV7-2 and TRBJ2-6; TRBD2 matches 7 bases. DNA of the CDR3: TGTGCCAGCCGGGCTAGCGGAGGCCAAGGGTCTGGGGCCAACGTCCTGACTTTC. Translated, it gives CASRASGGQGSGANVLTF.